The 18 T cell receptor beta chains below were found in one sample sequenced in a study of a mutant IDH1 vaccine in newly diagnosed glioma. No antigen has been assigned to these receptors. Assay: immunoSEQ multiplex PCR; the TCRdb copy retains only in-frame clones and omits some. The sample has about 54,000 clones, 70% to 90% seen once. Sample time point: week 5, during vaccination. The investigators gave 300 ug of mutant IDH1 20-mer peptide in each vaccine dose, together with topical imiquimod. Material: PBMCs, obtained from a glioma patient whose treatment included an IDH1 peptide vaccine. These TCRs come from a man aged 25 to 40 with glioma.

This sequence joins TRBV7-2 and TRBJ2-5; the D gene is possibly TRBD1 (6 bases). V was clipped by 3 bases and J by 7 bases, with 12 bases between them. Looked up from germline, CDR1 is SGHTA and CDR2 is FQGNSA. The CDR3 is made up of 13 amino acids. The CDR3 DNA is TGTGCCAGCAGCTTCCTGGGGGCGGGGACCCAGTACTTC. As protein: CASSFLGAGTQYF.

The chain is built from TRBV19 and TRBJ1-6; no reliable D call. This CDR3 has 14 residues. Looked up from germline, CDR1 is LNHDA and CDR2 is SQIVND (reference sequence). Trimming took off 1 base at V and 7 bases at J, with 8 bases between the two ends. CDR3 sequence: CASSIGNPNSPLHF. The CDR3 DNA reads as TGTGCCAGTAGTATAGGTAATCCGAATTCACCCCTCCACTTT.

The sample holds one count of this clone. This chain links TRBV11-2 with TRBJ1-2, with 7 bases lining up with TRBD1. The V segment lost 10 bases and the J segment 4 bases; nucleotides outside the gene matches: 6. CDR1 SGHAT and CDR2 FQNNGV come from the germline V gene. This CDR3 has 12 residues. This CDR3 reads CAISQGRYGYTF. The CDR3 DNA reads as TGTGCCATTTCACAGGGGCGCTATGGCTACACCTTC.

The V and J genes are TRBV29-1 and TRBJ2-1; 16 nucleotides agree with TRBD2. Germline V CDR1 and CDR2: SQVTM, ANQGSEA. The trim removed 3 bases at V and 8 bases at J, leaving 7 bases unmatched. The CDR3 sequence is 16 residues long. The CDR3 DNA reads TGCAGCGTTGAGGGGACTAGCGGGGGGGCTTTTTATGAGCAGTTCTTC. Translated, it gives CSVEGTSGGAFYEQFF.

The gene calls are TRBV10-3 and TRBJ1-4, with TRBD1 as a possible D gene (6 bases). The V and J ends lost 0 bases and 7 bases respectively, with 15 bases between them. Germline loops: CDR1 ENHRY, CDR2 SYGVKD. This CDR3 has 16 amino acids. The CDR3 region has the DNA TGTGCCATCAGTGAGTCGGAAGCGGGGGCGGGTGAAAAACTGTTTTTT. It codes for CAISESEAGAGEKLFF.

The chain recombines TRBV19 with TRBJ2-1, with TRBD2 as a possible D gene (6 bases). Germline-derived CDR1 and CDR2 are LNHDA and SQIVND (reference sequence). The ends were cut back, 1 base at V and 4 bases at J, with 11 bases in the middle. CDR3 size: 15 residues. DNA for the CDR3: TGTGCCAGTAGTATAGGGAGGGGAGGTTACAATGAGCAGTTCTTC. Amino acids: CASSIGRGGYNEQFF.

This clone was recorded a few times. The chain is built from TRBV13 and TRBJ1-1; 9 bases agree with TRBD1. Looked up from germline, CDR1 is PRHDT and CDR2 is FYEKMQ (reference sequence). The CDR3 spans 16 residues. V shed 5 bases and J 1 base; nucleotides not matched to a gene: 8. This CDR3 is CASSPRGQGRNTEAFF. CDR3 nucleotides: TGTGCCAGCAGCCCAAGGGGACAGGGTAGGAACACTGAAGCTTTCTTT.

This chain uses TRBV4-1 with TRBJ1-5, with D possibly TRBD1 on 6 matching bases. Germline V gene sequence: CDR1 MGHRA, CDR2 YSYEKL. The V end lost 4 bases, the J end lost 2 bases, and 21 bases lay between the germline ends. The CDR3 is 18 residues long. CDR3 nucleotide sequence: TGCGCCAGCAGCCGATTCCTTGGGACACTAGCGGGCAATCAGCCCCAGCATTTT. Translated: CASSRFLGTLAGNQPQHF.

This clone was picked up a small number of times. This CDR3 reads CASSLDNTEAFF. CDR3 DNA sequence: TGTGCCAGCAGCTTAGACAACACTGAAGCTTTCTTT. The J gene is TRBJ1-1, the V gene TRBV11-2; no reliable D call. The germline V gene encodes CDR1 SGHAT and CDR2 FQNNGV. The CDR3 length is 12 residues. Trimming removed 0 bases from V and 2 bases from J, with 1 base in between.

This chain connects TRBV14 to TRBJ1-2; TRBD1 matches at 8 bases. Germline V gives CDR1 SGHDN, CDR2 FVKESK. Losses at the gene ends were 1 base for V and 5 bases for J; bases not matched to a gene: 6. This CDR3 has 15 residues. As DNA, the CDR3 is TGTGCCAGCAGCCAAGGAAGGACAGGGTCTTATGGCTACACCTTC. Protein: CASSQGRTGSYGYTF.

The V gene is TRBV5-1, the J gene TRBJ2-5; D is undetermined. The length of the CDR3 is 14 residues. V shed 3 bases and J shed 5 bases, with 14 bases lying between them. Germline loops: CDR1 SGHRS, CDR2 YFSETQ. The CDR3 sequence: CASSSRRVEETQYF. CDR3 nucleotides: TGCGCCAGCAGCTCCCGACGGGTTGAGGAGACCCAGTACTTC.

Only one count was recorded for this clone. The V call is TRBV10-1, the J call TRBJ1-2, with a possible D match to TRBD1 (5 bases). This CDR3 is built from 13 residues. Between the trimmed V and J ends, which lost 2 bases and 13 bases, there was a span of 17 bases. Germline V gene sequence: CDR1 WNHNN, CDR2 SYGVQD (reference sequence). CDR3 protein: CASSERTGGLCTF. As DNA, the CDR3 is TGCGCCAGCAGTGAGCGCACAGGAGGTCTCTGCACCTTC.

The CDR3 nucleotides are TGTGCCAGTAGTATTGGTTTATATGAAAAACTGTTTTTT. This codes for CASSIGLYEKLFF. The V and J genes are TRBV19 and TRBJ1-4; no firm D call. Per the germline V gene, CDR1 is LNHDA and CDR2 is SQIVND (reference sequence). The CDR3 extends over 13 amino acids. With 3 bases removed from V and 6 bases from J, the gap between germline ends came to 8 bases.

The V call is TRBV5-4, the J call TRBJ1-2, with D uncertain. Trimming removed 0 bases from V and 6 bases from J, with 12 bases in between. The CDR3 loop spans 14 amino acids. Germline-derived CDR1 and CDR2 are SGHNT and YYREEE (reference sequence). The CDR3 here is CASSLAIPEHGYTF. In DNA, the CDR3 is TGTGCCAGCAGCTTGGCCATCCCCGAGCATGGCTACACCTTC.

The V gene is TRBV27, the J gene TRBJ2-4; perhaps TRBD2 as D (7 bases). The CDR3 has 11 residues. V was shortened by 5 bases and J by 9 bases, with 8 bases between the two germline ends. Germline V gives CDR1 MNHEY, CDR2 SMNVEV (reference sequence). The CDR3 DNA sequence: TGTGCCAGCAGTAGGGGGGGCATTCAGTACTTC. Translating gives CASSRGGIQYF.

The gene calls are TRBV19 and TRBJ1-5; no definite D call. There are 16 residues in the CDR3. Trimming cost V 2 bases and J 1 base, with 12 bases left between them. CDR1 LNHDA and CDR2 SQIVND come from the germline V gene (reference sequence). The CDR3 DNA reads TGTGCCAGTAGTATATGGTATGGTGACAGCAATCAGCCCCAGCATTTT. It specifies CASSIWYGDSNQPQHF.

The chain uses TRBV4-2 and TRBJ1-6; a weak D match, TRBD1 (6 bases). The CDR3 consists of 16 residues. The germline gives CDR1 LGHNA, CDR2 YNFKEQ. V gave up 5 bases and J gave up 8 bases, with 19 bases separating them. CDR3 sequence: CASSISGEFLYSPLHF. In DNA form, the CDR3 reads TGTGCCAGCAGCATCTCAGGGGAATTCCTCTATTCACCCCTCCACTTT.

The rearrangement joins TRBV19 to TRBJ2-5, with D perhaps matching TRBD1 (7 bases). Matching the DNA end better, TRBJ2-7 makes the J call doubtful. This CDR3 has 14 residues. Germline V CDR1 and CDR2: LNHDA, SQIVND (reference sequence). This CDR3 is CASSIAGQSYEQYF. The CDR3 nucleotides read TGTGCCAGTAGTATCGCGGGACAGTCCTACGAGCAGTACTTC.